This passage covers 26 T cell receptor beta chains from one sample sequenced in a study of Graves' ophthalmopathy and Graves' hyperthyroidism. Amplified TCR beta CDR3 regions were obtained using RNA transcripts as template. Investigators did first-round RT-PCR with HTBI primers, then second-round multiplex PCR. TCRdb redid the calling of the multiplex PCR reads with MiXCR, one entry per CDR3 protein. This table holds around 1.1 million distinct CDR3 sequences, approximately 35% found once. The specimen was peripheral blood or thyroid tissue (not recorded which). The receptor set was obtained from an adult man with Graves' hyperthyroidism.

The table lists this clonotype with many counts. The rearrangement joins TRBV24-1 to TRBJ1-2; no firm D call. Trimming took 4 bases from V and 2 from J, leaving 4 bases between them. This CDR3 contains 12 residues. Germline assignment: CDR1 KGHDR and CDR2 SFDVKD. This chain's CDR3 is CATSEINYGYTF. The CDR3 bases are TGTGCCACCAGTGAAATAAACTATGGCTACACCTTC.

This clonotype was picked up many times. V is TRBV9 and J is TRBJ2-7, with D tentatively TRBD2 (6 bases). CDR1 and CDR2 from the germline V gene are SGDLS and YYNGEE. Trimming stripped 2 bases from V and 7 bases from J, with 16 bases between. This CDR3 has 14 residues. The CDR3 sequence: CASSVSGVFGEQYF. The CDR3 region has the DNA TGTGCCAGCAGCGTTAGCGGAGTGTTTGGTGAGCAGTACTTC.

This chain uses TRBV7-9 with TRBJ2-5, with D possibly being TRBD2 (5 bases). Germline CDR1 SEHNR, CDR2 FQNEAQ (reference sequence). V dropped 1 base and J dropped 2 bases, with 11 bases sitting between them. The CDR3 covers 15 residues. CDR3 bases: TGTGCCAGCAGCTTAGTTGGGAGAGATCAAGAGACCCAGTACTTC. Translated, it gives CASSLVGRDQETQYF.

Ten or more counts support this clonotype. The chain couples TRBV11-2 to TRBJ2-7; 7 nucleotides align to TRBD1. J was trimmed by 2 bases and V by 5 bases; bases with no gene match: 9. CDR3 length: 15 amino acids. CDR1 and CDR2 (germline): SGHAT, FQNNGV. CDR3 bases: TGTGCCAGCAGCGATGATACCGGGACAGCCTACGAGCAGTACTTC. Translating gives CASSDDTGTAYEQYF.

In its sample, this clonotype was seen once. V is TRBV2 and J is TRBJ1-5, with no clear D. The CDR3 contains 13 residues. The germline V gene has CDR1 SNHLY and CDR2 FYNNEI. With 10 bases removed from V and 11 bases from J, the gap between germline ends came to 21 bases. The CDR3 loop is CAKGSYEKETQHF. CDR3 DNA: TGTGCCAAAGGCTCCTATGAGAAAGAGACCCAGCATTTT.

This clonotype was detected ten times or more. The chain joins TRBV6-5 to TRBJ1-6, with 10 nucleotides matching TRBD1. CDR3 length: 15 amino acids. J gave up 9 bases and V 8 bases, and 10 bases lay outside the gene matches. Germline assignment: CDR1 MNHEY and CDR2 SVGAGI. CDR3: CASRHLDRGGSPLHF. CDR3 DNA sequence: TGTGCCAGCCGACACTTGGACAGGGGGGGTTCACCCCTCCACTTT.

The chain combines TRBV19 with TRBJ2-6; 7 bases are shared with TRBD2. This CDR3 is 18 amino acids long. Losses at the gene ends were 7 bases for V and 0 bases for J; bases not matched to a gene: 12. Germline-derived CDR1 and CDR2 are LNHDA and SQIVND (reference sequence). The CDR3 DNA sequence: TGTGCCAGTACCCTTCGGGGGGAGGGCATCTCTGGGGCCAACGTCCTGACTTTC. This gives the protein CASTLRGEGISGANVLTF.

About this clonotype: This may be a read error: a much more frequent sequence differs by one nucleotide. The chain is built from TRBV7-8 and TRBJ2-7; D uncertain. Germline V gene data show CDR1 as SGHVS and CDR2 as FQNEAQ. The CDR3 is made up of 14 amino acids. V lost 5 bases and J 4 bases, leaving 15 bases between the germline ends. The DNA of the CDR3 is TGTGCCAGCAGCCGACCCCAGGCTTGGTACGAGCAGTACTTC. Protein: CASSRPQAWYEQYF.

This clonotype was seen only a few times. This chain uses TRBV6-1 with TRBJ2-5, with 7 bases that match TRBD2. The CDR3 has 15 amino acids. V lost 7 bases and J lost 5; bases outside the gene matches: 13. Germline CDR1 MNHNS, CDR2 SASEGT. The CDR3 region has the DNA TGTGCCAGCAAACGGGTCGCGGGAGCGGTGGAGACCCAGTACTTC. It specifies CASKRVAGAVETQYF.

The chain employs TRBV4-2 and TRBJ2-7; 9 positions agree with TRBD1. In germline, CDR1 is LGHNA, CDR2 YNFKEQ. The CDR3 runs 15 residues. V shed 5 bases, J shed 6 bases, and the junction held 11 bases outside the gene matches. The CDR3 sequence: CASSSRDRVLSEQYF. The CDR3 nucleotides read TGTGCCAGCAGCAGCCGGGACAGGGTCCTATCCGAGCAGTACTTC.

This clonotype was observed many times. The chain joins TRBV7-8 to TRBJ2-7; D is unresolved. The CDR3 loop spans 12 amino acids. Deletions cut 6 bases from V and 4 bases from J, with 10 bases between. Germline-derived CDR1 and CDR2 are SGHVS and FQNEAQ. In DNA, the CDR3 is TGTGCCAGCAGGACTTCGGGTTACGAGCAGTACTTC. It translates to CASRTSGYEQYF.

This clonotype occurred many times. V gene TRBV3-1 combines with J gene TRBJ1-1; a possible D gene is TRBD1 (5 bases). Germline-derived CDR1 and CDR2 are LGHDT and YNNKEL (reference sequence). There are 14 residues in the CDR3. Trimming removed 5 bases from V and 0 bases from J, with 10 bases in between. CDR3 protein: CASSRGTVNTEAFF. The CDR3 DNA is TGTGCCAGCAGCAGAGGGACGGTGAACACTGAAGCTTTCTTT.

This chain connects TRBV7-2 to TRBJ2-7, with D tentatively TRBD2 (5 bases). The CDR3 extends over 16 amino acids. CDR1 is SGHTA, CDR2 FQGNSA, per germline. V lost 8 bases, J lost 3 bases, and 23 bases lay in between. The CDR3 DNA reads as TGTGCCAGCTCACCAGCGTGTGAGGGTACGAGCTACGAGCAGTACTTC. Amino acids: CASSPACEGTSYEQYF.

The chain carries TRBV7-2 and TRBJ2-1; 8 nucleotides align to TRBD2. J gave up 3 bases and V 5 bases, and 9 bases lay outside the gene matches. Germline V gene sequence: CDR1 SGHTA, CDR2 FQGNSA. This CDR3 is built from 16 residues. As DNA, the CDR3 is TGTGCCAGCAGCCACGTGTCCGCGGGGGGCTACAATGAGCAGTTCTTC. Amino acid sequence: CASSHVSAGGYNEQFF.

This clonotype was detected ten times or more. V is TRBV10-2 and J is TRBJ2-7, with a tentative D call TRBD1 (5 bases). The length of the CDR3 is 14 residues. CDR1 is WSHSY and CDR2 is SAAADI in the germline V gene. V dropped 4 bases and J dropped 4 bases, with 14 bases sitting between them. The chain's CDR3 is CASSGLDNRYEQYF. In DNA form, the CDR3 reads TGCGCCAGCAGTGGACTGGACAATAGATACGAGCAGTACTTC.

This clonotype was recorded only once. The J gene is TRBJ1-4, the V gene TRBV19, with a weak D call TRBD1 (6 bases). The V gene's germline CDR1 is LNHDA and CDR2 SQIVND (reference sequence). V was trimmed by 10 bases and J by 0 bases, leaving 18 bases between them. The CDR3 contains 16 residues. As DNA, the CDR3 is TGTGCCACGGAAAGCCGGGGGCGAGCAACTAATGAAAAACTGTTTTTT. Encoded protein: CATESRGRATNEKLFF.

A few counts support this clonotype. CDR3 protein: CASSYSLTAGQVYEQYF. The CDR3, as DNA: TGTGCCAGCAGTTACTCCTTGACAGCCGGACAGGTCTACGAGCAGTACTTC. The gene calls are TRBV12-3 or TRBV12-4 and TRBJ2-7, with TRBD1 matching over 7 bases. Trimming removed 4 bases from V and 3 bases from J; junction bases left unmatched: 15. CDR3 size: 17 residues.

This clonotype has a count of ten or more. The gene calls are TRBV12-3 or TRBV12-4 and TRBJ1-5; 8 bases agree with TRBD1. With V trimmed by 4 bases and J by 0 bases, 8 bases remained unmatched. CDR3 length: 17 amino acids. The CDR3 DNA follows: TGTGCCAGCAGTTCGTTGACAGGGGCTTATAGCAATCAGCCCCAGCATTTT. Amino acid sequence: CASSSLTGAYSNQPQHF.

The chain is built from TRBV15 and TRBJ2-7; TRBD1 agrees at 7 bases. V gave up 3 bases and J gave up 3 bases; unmatched junction bases: 11. This CDR3 contains 16 residues. Per germline, CDR1 LNHNV and CDR2 YYDKDF (reference sequence). The CDR3 nucleotides read TGTGCCACCAGCAGCCCTCGGGTACAGGGGCACTACGAGCAGTACTTC. It codes for CATSSPRVQGHYEQYF.

This clonotype was seen a handful of times. The rearrangement joins TRBV9 to TRBJ2-2, with D perhaps matching TRBD1 (6 bases). Trimming removed 0 bases from V and 7 bases from J, with 13 bases in between. The CDR3 has 15 amino acids. The germline gives CDR1 SGDLS, CDR2 YYNGEE. The DNA for the CDR3 is TGTGCCAGCAGCGTAGGCGGACAGATGAACGGGGAGCTGTTTTTT. Encoded protein: CASSVGGQMNGELFF.

This clonotype was seen at least ten times. The chain recombines TRBV7-9 with TRBJ1-1, with 9 bases identical to TRBD1. The length of the CDR3 is 16 residues. Germline values: CDR1 SEHNR, CDR2 FQNEAQ (reference sequence). V lost 4 bases and J lost 2; bases outside the gene matches: 8. The CDR3 loop is CASSSPGTGSNTEAFF. CDR3 DNA: TGTGCCAGCAGCTCTCCCGGGACAGGGTCTAACACTGAAGCTTTCTTT.

This clonotype was seen only a few times. The chain recombines TRBV4-3 with TRBJ2-7; the match to TRBD2 covers 9 bases. CDR1 and CDR2 from the germline V gene are LGHNA and YSLEER. The CDR3 contains 16 residues. Trimming cost V 3 bases and J 3 bases; bases outside gene matches: 9. The CDR3 DNA is TGCGCCAGCAGCCAGGGTCTCCTAGCGGGAATCTACGAGCAGTACTTC. Amino acids: CASSQGLLAGIYEQYF.

There are many counts of this clonotype. The chain joins TRBV7-8 to TRBJ1-1; D is uncertain. CDR3 length: 14 amino acids. Germline V lookup: CDR1 SGHVS, CDR2 FQNEAQ. Trimming cost V 2 bases and J 2 bases, with 9 bases left between them. The CDR3 region is CASSLIGSNTEAFF. The CDR3 DNA reads as TGTGCCAGCAGCTTAATTGGCTCTAACACTGAAGCTTTCTTT.

Details on this clonotype: A much bigger clone sits one base away, suggesting this may be a read error. No conserved phenylalanine or tryptophan ends this CDR3, so it is likely a read error. The rearrangement uses TRBV5-1 and TRBJ2-6; 7 positions agree with TRBD1. CDR1 is SGHRS and CDR2 is YFSETQ in the germline V gene. The length of the CDR3 is 17 residues. This chain's CDR3 is CATSKGAGASGANVLTL. DNA of the CDR3: TGCGCCACCAGCAAGGGGGCAGGGGCCTCTGGGGCCAACGTCCTGACTCTC.

V and J are TRBV7-2 and TRBJ1-5; the D gene is possibly TRBD1 (5 bases). The CDR3 loop spans 12 amino acids. The V and J ends lost 7 bases and 11 bases respectively, with 15 bases between them. Germline V gives CDR1 SGHTA, CDR2 FQGNSA. CDR3 protein: CASTSSGGAQHF. In DNA, the CDR3 is TGTGCCAGCACCTCGAGCGGGGGAGCCCAGCATTTT.

This clonotype has a count of ten or more. The CDR3 loop is CASSQMGGARAEAFF. The DNA for the CDR3 is TGTGCCAGCAGCCAAATGGGGGGGGCAAGGGCTGAAGCTTTCTTT. This sequence joins TRBV11-2 and TRBJ1-1; D is perhaps TRBD1 (6 bases). The germline V and J ends were trimmed by 5 bases and 6 bases, with 19 bases remaining between them. This CDR3 is 15 amino acids long. The V gene's germline CDR1 is SGHAT and CDR2 FQNNGV.